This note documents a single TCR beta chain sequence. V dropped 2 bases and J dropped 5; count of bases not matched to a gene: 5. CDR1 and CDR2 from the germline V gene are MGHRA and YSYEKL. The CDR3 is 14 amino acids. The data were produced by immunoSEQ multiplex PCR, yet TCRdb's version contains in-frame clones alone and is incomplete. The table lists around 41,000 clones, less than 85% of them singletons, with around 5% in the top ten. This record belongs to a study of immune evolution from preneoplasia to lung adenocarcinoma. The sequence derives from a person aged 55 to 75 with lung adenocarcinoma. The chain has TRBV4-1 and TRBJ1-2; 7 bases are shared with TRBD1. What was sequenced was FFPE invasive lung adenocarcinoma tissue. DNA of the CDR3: TGCGCCAGCAGCCAAATCAGGGGGAGTTATGGCTACACCTTC. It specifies CASSQIRGSYGYTF.